The 8 T cell receptor beta chains below were found in one sample sequenced in a study of CD8+ T cells in alopecia areata (dated by TCRdb to between 2017 and 2018). The library was generated by the immunoSEQ multiplex PCR assay. To provide template for TCR sequencing, every sample had RNA extracted and reverse transcribed into cDNA. The immuneACCESS repertoire file appears here via TCRdb, limited to in-frame rearrangements. These files lack a portion of the clones; in checked studies, under half of the deficit traces to unresolved V genes, and the cause of the others is not known. The table gives some 110,000 clones for this sample, with none occurring only once. Roughly a fifth of the sample goes to the ten largest clones. The sample consisted of lesional skin. The receptors shown here come from a C3H/HeJ mouse with alopecia areata. Mice in this strain carry MHC haplotype H2-k.

Ten or more counts support this clone. At residue 13, TCRdb's protein disagrees with the DNA translation; the protein shown here derives from the DNA. Gene and germline names: mouse. The read ends 3 residues early relative to the CDR3; the germline J gene fills the gap. The rearrangement links TRBV13-3 to TRBJ1-6; the D gene is possibly TRBD1 (5 bases). TRBJ1-6 is reported as an ORF; its role is uncertain. Germline loops: CDR1 NNHDY, CDR2 SYVADS. The CDR3 spans 16 residues. Between the trimmed V and J ends, which lost 5 bases and 0 bases, there was a span of 12 bases. This CDR3 reads CASSSDSTSYNSPLYF. Partial CDR3 DNA: TGTGCCAGCAGCTCCGACAGCACTTCCTATAATTCGCCC.

As for this clone: Germline and genes here are mouse. With the read ending 4 residues before the CDR3 end, the germline J gene is used to fill in that end. The chain combines TRBV13-3 with TRBJ2-3; 10 bases agree with TRBD2. The CDR3 length is 16 residues. V dropped 5 bases and J dropped 0; count of bases not matched to a gene: 6. From germline, CDR1 is NNHDY and CDR2 SYVADS. CDR3 protein: CASSPDWGPSAETLYF. Partial CDR3 DNA: TGTGCCAGCAGCCCGGACTGGGGGCCTAGTGCAGAA.

This clone was found a few times. All gene names here are mouse names. Read coverage stops 4 residues before the CDR3 terminus; the germline J gene supplies the remainder. This rearrangement joins TRBV13-3 to TRBJ1-4, with D possibly being TRBD1 (5 bases). Between the trimmed V and J ends, which lost 2 bases and 5 bases, there was a span of 13 bases. In germline, CDR1 is NNHDY, CDR2 SYVADS. CDR3 length: 15 amino acids. Incomplete CDR3 DNA: TGTGCCAGCAGTGAGACAGAAGAAGTAAACGAA. Its translation is CASSETEEVNE. The complete CDR3 protein is CASSETEEVNERLFF.

The sample holds many counts of this clone. Genes and germline come from the mouse. Read coverage stops 4 residues before the CDR3 terminus; the germline J gene supplies the remainder. The V and J genes are TRBV1 and TRBJ2-7; possible D gene TRBD1, 6 bases. From germline, CDR1 is NSQYPW and CDR2 LRSPGD (reference sequence). The CDR3 is made up of 16 amino acids. Trimming shortened V by 0 bases and J by 2 bases, and 14 bases separated the two germline ends. The CDR3 DNA, read in part, is TGCACCTGCAGTGCAGATCGTATCAGGGGTCCCTAT. It specifies CTCSADRIRGPY. In full, the CDR3 reads CTCSADRIRGPYEQYF.

This clone has just a few counts. Gene labels here are mouse ones. The read halts 4 residues ahead of the CDR3 end, with the missing end drawn from the germline J gene. The chain has TRBV19 and TRBJ2-7, with 9 nucleotides matching TRBD2. This CDR3 has 12 amino acids. CDR1 and CDR2 (germline): FNHDT, SITEND (reference sequence). The CDR3: CASSRTGDEQYF. The CDR3 bases that were read are TGTGCCAGCAGTAGGACTGGGGAT.

With regard to this clone: Any gene name here is a mouse gene name. Read sequence stops 4 residues before the CDR3 end, and the germline J gene provides the missing end. The chain couples TRBV1 to TRBJ2-5; maybe TRBD1 (7 bases). Germline CDR1 reads NSQYPW; CDR2 reads LRSPGD (reference sequence). The CDR3 is made up of 15 amino acids. The ends were cut back, 1 base at V and 2 bases at J, with 10 bases in the middle. Partial CDR3 DNA: TGCACCTGCAGTGCAGCAGGGGGGTCCCAAGAC. It yields the protein CTCSAAGGSQD. The full CDR3 reads CTCSAAGGSQDTQYF.

This clone occurred a few times. Mouse names are used for the genes. The missing CDR3 end, 4 residues past where the read stops, is filled in from the germline J gene. This chain links TRBV13-3 with TRBJ2-5, with 12 bases matching TRBD1. The CDR3 contains 15 residues. Germline assignment: CDR1 NNHDY and CDR2 SYVADS. The CDR3 DNA, read in part, is TGTGCCAGCAGTGAAAGGGACAGGGGGCTTGAC. It specifies CASSERDRGLD. The entire CDR3 sequence reads CASSERDRGLDTQYF.

As for this clone: Genes and germline come from the mouse. The read comes to an end 4 residues before the CDR3 does, leaving the germline J gene to fill in the end. The V gene is TRBV13-3, the J gene TRBJ2-3, with TRBD1 as a possible D gene (5 bases). Between the trimmed V and J ends, which lost 5 bases and 1 base, there was a span of 8 bases. Per germline, CDR1 NNHDY and CDR2 SYVADS. The CDR3 spans 13 residues. Partial CDR3 DNA: TGTGCCAGCAGGGACATCCGTGCAGAA. Protein product: CASRDIRAE. The full CDR3 sequence reads CASRDIRAETLYF.